Listed below are T cell receptor beta chains from one sample, sequenced in a study of blood T cell repertoires in COVID-19. Only in-frame clones appear in the TCRdb table, and some are missing; sequencing was by immunoSEQ multiplex PCR. The table lists under 350,000 clones, 75% to 90% of them singletons. Sequenced material: peripheral blood. All receptors come from a man between 60 and 75 years old who had recovered from COVID-19. Each CDR3 is given with its conserved first and last residue. Fields, in order: J gene, V gene, clone size, CDR3 length, D gene, CDR3 DNA, CDR3 protein. The D gene is left open where the match is weak. Size tells how often a clone was seen (once, few, many) or the class of an expanded clone, and some rows leave it out.

TRBJ2-1	TRBV29-1	few	13	TRBD1	TGCAGCGGCGGACAGGGGGCGTATAATGAGCAGTTCTTC	CSGGQGAYNEQFF
TRBJ2-7	TRBV7-6	.	15	TRBD1	TGTGCCAGCAGCGCCACGTCCGGGACAGGGGCCGAGCAGTACTTC	CASSATSGTGAEQYF
TRBJ2-7	TRBV7-9	.	14	.	TGTGCCAGCAGGAACAACAGGGACCCCCCCGAGCAGTACTTC	CASRNNRDPPEQYF
TRBJ1-2	TRBV12-3/TRBV12-4	.	12	.	TGTGCCAGCAGTTTAGCAAGGGGTATGAGCACCTTC	CASSLARGMSTF
TRBJ2-3	TRBV28	.	15	.	TGTGCCAGCAGGCCCGGAGGGGCCACCACAGATACGCAGTATTTT	CASRPGGATTDTQYF
TRBJ1-5	TRBV21-1	.	21	.	TGTGCCAGCAGCGCCCGACAGGGGGGGAATCCGAGCCTCCAAAGCAATCAGCCCCAGCATTTT	CASSARQGGNPSLQSNQPQHF
TRBJ1-2	TRBV5-1	.	13	TRBD1	TGCGCCAGCAGCCGCCAGGGGGCAGAGGGCTACACCTTC	CASSRQGAEGYTF
TRBJ2-4	TRBV5-6	.	15	TRBD1	TGTGCCAGCAGCTTAATGACAGGGGACAAAAACATTCAGTACTTC	CASSLMTGDKNIQYF
TRBJ2-1	TRBV2	.	16	.	TGTGCCAGCAGTGAAGTGGGTGGGAGGTTTGGGAATGAGCAGTTCTTC	CASSEVGGRFGNEQFF
TRBJ2-5	TRBV12-3/TRBV12-4	.	13	TRBD2	TGTGCCAGCAGTCTAGCGGGAGTAGAGACCCAGTACTTC	CASSLAGVETQYF
TRBJ2-7	TRBV30	.	14	.	TGTGCCTGGAGGTCCGGGGGGCCCTCCTACGAGCAGTACTTC	CAWRSGGPSYEQYF
TRBJ2-7	TRBV7-9	.	12	.	TGTGCCAGCAGCCACCTCGGGGACGAGCAGTACTTC	CASSHLGDEQYF
TRBJ1-4	TRBV7-2	once	15	TRBD1	TGTGCCAGCAGCCCCGGGGACAGACTTAATGAAAAACTGTTTTTT	CASSPGDRLNEKLFF
TRBJ2-1	TRBV9	.	16	.	TGTGCCAGCAGCGTAGCTCTTGCGGTGGGCTACAATGAGCAGTTCTTC	CASSVALAVGYNEQFF
TRBJ2-3	TRBV5-1	.	14	.	TGCGCCAGCAGCTTCGGCAGGGATTTGGATACGCAGTATTTT	CASSFGRDLDTQYF
TRBJ2-5	TRBV11-2	.	12	.	TGTGCCAGCAGCTTAGGTAAAGAGACCCAGTACTTC	CASSLGKETQYF
TRBJ2-7	TRBV9	.	15	TRBD1	TGTGCCAGCAGCCCTCCGGACAGGGCCCCCTACGAGCAGTACTTC	CASSPPDRAPYEQYF
TRBJ2-3	TRBV29-1	.	13	.	TGCAGCGTTGAGGGGGGAGGAACAGATACGCAGTATTTT	CSVEGGGTDTQYF
TRBJ2-2	TRBV28	once	13	.	TGTGCCAGCAGTTTATTTGGTAGCGGGGAGCTGTTTTTT	CASSLFGSGELFF
TRBJ2-3	TRBV3-1/TRBV3-2	once	16	.	TGTGCCAGCAGCCGTACCTCAGGGGCCGGCACAGATACGCAGTATTTT	CASSRTSGAGTDTQYF
TRBJ2-1	TRBV9	.	15	.	TGTGCCAGCAGCGATGATGGGGGCCGCTACAATGAGCAGTTCTTC	CASSDDGGRYNEQFF
TRBJ2-7	TRBV7-8	.	14	TRBD2	TGTGCCAGCAGCCGGGGACTAGCCTCCTACGAGCAGTACTTC	CASSRGLASYEQYF
TRBJ1-1	TRBV7-8	.	13	.	TGTGCCAGCAGCTTAGCGCTCCAGGCCAGGGCTTTCTTT	CASSLALQARAFF
TRBJ2-7	TRBV11-3	once	14	.	TGTGCCAGCAGCGACTACGGCCGGCCCTACGAGCAGTACTTC	CASSDYGRPYEQYF
TRBJ2-7	TRBV9	once	14	TRBD1	TGTGCCAGCAGCGGGGGGGGACAGGGCTACGAGCAGTACTTC	CASSGGGQGYEQYF
TRBJ2-7	TRBV6-1	.	15	TRBD1	TGTGCCAGCAGTGTAGCCGGGACAGGGGCGTACGAGCAGTACTTC	CASSVAGTGAYEQYF
TRBJ1-2	TRBV5-1	.	16	.	TGCGCCAGCAGCTTGGAGGGGGGGGCCCCTAACTATGGCTACACCTTC	CASSLEGGAPNYGYTF
TRBJ1-1	TRBV18	.	14	.	TGTGCCAGCTCAGAAGAGGTGGGGGGGACTGAAGCTTTCTTT	CASSEEVGGTEAFF
TRBJ2-7	TRBV7-6	.	9	TRBD2	TGTGCTGCGGGAGGGGAGCAGTACTTC	CAAGGEQYF
TRBJ2-7	TRBV5-1	.	13	.	TGCGCCACCTCTCGGGAAGGGAGAAGCGAGCAGTACTTC	CATSREGRSEQYF
TRBJ2-5	TRBV15	.	12	.	TGTGCCACCAGCAGTGCCAGAGAGACCCAGTACTTC	CATSSARETQYF
TRBJ1-2	TRBV7-8	.	18	.	TGTGCCAGCAGCTTAATTGGGGGCGCGGTTCGTACTTCCTATGGCTACACCTTC	CASSLIGGAVRTSYGYTF
TRBJ1-2	TRBV6-1	once	11	.	TGTGCCAGCAGTGAAGTGGGGGCATTCTACTTC	CASSEVGAFYF
TRBJ2-3	TRBV18	.	15	TRBD1	TGTGCCAGCTCACCGAGACAGGGCCCCACAGATACGCAGTATTTT	CASSPRQGPTDTQYF
TRBJ1-2	TRBV29-1	few	13	.	TGCAGCGTTGTAGCGCTGTCGGGTTATGGCTACACCTTC	CSVVALSGYGYTF
TRBJ1-3	TRBV30	few	15	.	TGTGCCTGGAGTAAGCTCAGGGTATCTGGAAACACCATATATTTT	CAWSKLRVSGNTIYF
TRBJ1-2	TRBV4-1	.	15	.	TGCGCCAGCAGCCTCGGGATCACGGCTAACTATGGCTACACCTTC	CASSLGITANYGYTF
TRBJ1-2	TRBV7-8	.	14	.	TGTGCCAGCAGCCCATTGCAGGGGAGGGATGGCTACACCTTC	CASSPLQGRDGYTF
TRBJ2-2	TRBV5-1	.	16	.	TGCGCCAGCAGCTTGGCTGTGACAACGAACACCGGGGAGCTGTTTTTT	CASSLAVTTNTGELFF
TRBJ2-7	TRBV30	.	13	.	TGTGCCTGGAGTGAACGGGTCTCCTACGAGCAGTACTTC	CAWSERVSYEQYF
TRBJ1-1	TRBV28	.	13	.	TGTGCCTGCCAAGACAGGCTGAACACTGAAGCTTTCTTT	CACQDRLNTEAFF
TRBJ2-1	TRBV7-9	.	14	.	TGTGCCAGTCGACTGGAGGGCCGTTACAATGAGCAGTTCTTC	CASRLEGRYNEQFF
TRBJ1-1	TRBV5-8	.	16	TRBD1	TGTGCCAGCAGCCTATTGACAGGGGTACAGAACACTGAAGCTTTCTTT	CASSLLTGVQNTEAFF
TRBJ2-7	TRBV4-1	.	14	TRBD1	TGCGCCAGCAGCCACACCGGGACAGTGCCCGAGCAGTACTTC	CASSHTGTVPEQYF
TRBJ1-1	TRBV5-1	few	13	.	TGCGCCAGCAGGCTTACGGGTGGTACTGAAGCTTTCTTT	CASRLTGGTEAFF
TRBJ1-6	TRBV5-5	.	14	TRBD1	TGTGCCAGCAGCCCGGGACAGACCAATTCACCCCTCCACTTT	CASSPGQTNSPLHF
TRBJ2-3	TRBV4-1	many	16	TRBD2	TGCGCCAGCAGCCAAATCGGGGCGGGAGGCACAGATACGCAGTATTTT	CASSQIGAGGTDTQYF
TRBJ1-1	TRBV10-3	.	16	.	TGTGCCATCAGTGAGGCCGGGAGGGCGATGAACACTGAAGCTTTCTTT	CAISEAGRAMNTEAFF
TRBJ1-1	TRBV12-5	.	15	.	TGTGCTAGTGGTTTGTTTCATGGTCGAGCGTCTGAAGCTTTCTTT	CASGLFHGRASEAFF
TRBJ2-7	TRBV12-3/TRBV12-4	.	13	TRBD2	TGTGCCAGCAGTCTGACTAGCACCTACGAGCAGTACTTC	CASSLTSTYEQYF
TRBJ1-1	TRBV7-9	.	15	.	TGTGCCAGCAGCAATAGGACACATATGAACACTGAAGCTTTCTTT	CASSNRTHMNTEAFF
TRBJ2-5	TRBV2	.	14	TRBD1	TGTGCCAGCAGGACCGGGACAGGGGGTCGGACCCAGTACTTC	CASRTGTGGRTQYF
TRBJ2-3	TRBV25-1	.	13	.	TGTGCCAGCAGTGAATGGGGGGTAGATACGCAGTATTTT	CASSEWGVDTQYF
TRBJ1-1	TRBV25-1	.	14	.	TGTGCCAGCAGTGATACCAACAGGGACACTGAAGCTTTCTTT	CASSDTNRDTEAFF
TRBJ2-4	TRBV5-4	.	16	TRBD2	TGTGCCAGCAGCTTGAGCGGACTAGGGGCCAAAAACATTCAGTACTTC	CASSLSGLGAKNIQYF
TRBJ1-2	TRBV28	.	14	.	TGTGCCAGCAGTTTAGAGGGGGCTAACTATGGCTACACCTTC	CASSLEGANYGYTF
TRBJ1-2	TRBV6-1	.	14	.	TGTGCCAGCAGTGAAACGGACAGCGACTATGGCTACACCTTC	CASSETDSDYGYTF